This T cell receptor beta chain stems from a study of Graves' ophthalmopathy and Graves' hyperthyroidism. The wider study: Samples of peripheral blood were obtained at initial diagnosis, prior to treatment of any kind. General study findings and limits: Sensitivity reached roughly 71% and specificity around 76% when the model predicted ophthalmopathy progression.

Researchers took RNA transcripts and amplified TCR beta CDR3 regions from them. First-round RT-PCR employed HTBI primers, with a second-round multiplex PCR after it. TCRdb used MiXCR to reprocess the multiplex PCR reads, holding one entry per CDR3 protein. The table lists under 350,000 distinct CDR3 sequences, 15% to 20% of them singletons, with about 12% in the top ten. In its sample, this clonotype was seen many times. The target antigen is unknown. V lost 0 bases, J lost 3 bases, and 9 bases stayed unmatched. CDR3 length: 18 amino acids. Germline V CDR1 and CDR2: MNHEY, SMNVEV (reference sequence). The evidence that diagnosis relied on was clinical symptoms, serum thyroxine, TRAb, thyroid ultrasound and orbital computed tomography. PBMCs were density-gradient isolated from approximately 9.8 ml fresh blood.

Material: peripheral blood. The J gene is TRBJ2-7, the V gene TRBV27, with 12 bases matching TRBD2. The receptor was derived from an adult man with Graves' ophthalmopathy. The CDR3 DNA sequence: TGTGCCAGCAGTTTATCGAGGCTAGCGGGAGGGCCCGGCTACGAGCAGTACTTC. This sequence encodes CASSLSRLAGGPGYEQYF.